This T cell receptor (beta chain) was sequenced during a study of blood T cells in healthy people across ages. With a J-beta primer mix and a sample-barcoded 5' primer, a second PCR ran roughly 7 to 11 cycles. Each CDR3 protein gets one entry after TCRdb re-called the 5' RACE reads with MiXCR. The sample consists of 500,000 to 550,000 distinct CDR3 sequences, nearly 25% of them appearing once. In its sample, this clonotype was seen a few times. Its target is not known. The study's findings and limits: Samples with more naive T cells showed higher observed beta diversity. In older individuals, TCR beta diversity per million T cells was lower, falling roughly linearly with age.

Between the trimmed V and J ends, which lost 4 bases and 5 bases, there was a span of 16 bases. The CDR3 length is 15 residues. The germline V gene has CDR1 MDHEN and CDR2 SYDVKM. The same data also went into a second study, on T cells of mothers and their children. As that study records: For each mother, over 8 million TCR beta CDR3 reads were obtained, and for each child, about 3 million. Thymic selection shapes TCR recombination output similarly in related and unrelated pairs.

The receptor was isolated from a boy aged 5-17 years in good health. The genes are TRBV28 and TRBJ2-3; a possible D gene is TRBD2 (7 bases). Material: blood. In nucleotides, the CDR3 is TGTGCCAGCAGTTCCTCTGGCGGGGGCGGAGATACGCAGTATTTT. Residues: CASSSSGGGGDTQYF.